This T cell receptor beta chain was recovered during a study of identical twins. Overall study results and limits: Conclusions relied on cross-sectional statistical analysis, not following the same donors.

CDR1 and CDR2 from the germline V gene are SGHRS and YFSETQ. The V gene end was trimmed by 6 bases and the J gene end by 4 bases; junction bases not matched to a gene: 22. The CDR3 is made up of 19 amino acids. With template switching, a universal primer site was added, and the cDNA carried unique molecular identifiers. TCRdb fed the 5' RACE reads into MiXCR, producing one record per CDR3 protein. This table holds about 530,000 distinct CDR3 sequences, 13% to 15% found once. This clonotype was seen more than once but under ten times. Its antigen remains unknown. This sample also belongs to another study, concerning yellow fever vaccine responses in identical twins. This second report adds: Reportedly, the T cell response mounted by twins to vaccine seemed partly convergent, partly personalized.

Sequencing used CD4+ T cells sorted from blood. The gene calls are TRBV5-1 and TRBJ2-1; 7 bases map to TRBD1. This sequence originates from a woman under 30 in good health. DNA for the CDR3: TGCGCCAGCACCCTTACAGGGGCCACCATCAGCCCCCCATACAATGAGCAGTTCTTC. Its protein is CASTLTGATISPPYNEQFF.